The rows below give T cell receptor beta chains drawn from one sample of a study of blood T cell repertoires in COVID-19. Data came from immunoSEQ multiplex PCR; TCRdb stores just in-frame clones and leaves some out. The repertoire includes 250,000 to 350,000 clones, more than 75% of them detected once, and about 5.7% sits in the top ten. The source material was PBMCs or T cells enriched from blood (not recorded which). The receptors stem from a woman in her 30s who had recovered from COVID-19. The CDR3 runs from the conserved cysteine through the conserved F or W. Each record gives: V gene, J gene, clone size, D gene, CDR3 DNA, CDR3 protein. A D gene is named only where the DNA matches it firmly. The size of a clone is reported for some rows only, either as once, few or many, or as a class for expanded clones.

>TRBV3-1/TRBV3-2|TRBJ2-7|once|TRBD1
TGTGCCAGCAGCCTACAGGGGTCCACCTACGAGCAGTACTTC
CASSLQGSTYEQYF
>TRBV6-1|TRBJ1-1|NA|TRBD1
TGTGCCAGCAGTCTCGCTACCACAGGGGGCACTGAAGCTTTCTTT
CASSLATTGGTEAFF
>TRBV19|TRBJ1-1|NA|TRBD1
TGTGCCAGTAGTCTAGGGCGACAGGGGGGCACTGAAGCTTTCTTT
CASSLGRQGGTEAFF
>TRBV4-3|TRBJ1-2|NA|NA
TGCGCCAGCAGCCTGAGGAGGTCTGGGGGCCGTGGCTACACCTTC
CASSLRRSGGRGYTF
>TRBV5-8|TRBJ1-5|NA|TRBD1
TGTGCCAGCAGCTCCGGGACAGGGGTGGGTCAGCCCCAGCATTTT
CASSSGTGVGQPQHF
>TRBV10-3|TRBJ1-1|NA|NA
TGTGCCATCAGTGAAATAGACGGGGTCTGGGCTTTCTTT
CAISEIDGVWAFF
>TRBV11-3|TRBJ2-3|NA|TRBD2
TGTGCCAGCAGCTCCCGACGGGGGGGCCGTGGAGATACGCAGTATTTT
CASSSRRGGRGDTQYF
>TRBV28|TRBJ2-1|NA|TRBD2
TGTGCCAGCAGTCAGCGGGGCAGTCCCCGCAATGAGCAGTTCTTC
CASSQRGSPRNEQFF
>TRBV30|TRBJ1-3|NA|NA
TGTGCCTGGAACAGGGCGGGAAACACCATATATTTT
CAWNRAGNTIYF
>TRBV9|TRBJ1-6|NA|NA
TGTGCCAGCAGCCCGACAGGAGATAATTCACCCCTCCACTTT
CASSPTGDNSPLHF
>TRBV18|TRBJ1-2|NA|NA
TGTGCCAGCTCACCGCGACAGACTAACTATGGCTACACCTTC
CASSPRQTNYGYTF
>TRBV9|TRBJ1-2|NA|TRBD1
TGTGCCAGCAGCGTAGTCGGACAGGGGGGCGGCTACACCTTC
CASSVVGQGGGYTF
>TRBV2|TRBJ2-5|NA|NA
TGTGCCAGCAGTGCCCGCAGGGAAGAGACCCAGTACTTC
CASSARREETQYF
>TRBV3-1/TRBV3-2|TRBJ1-1|NA|NA
TGTGCCAGCAGCAGTCCGGGGTACACTGAAGCTTTCTTT
CASSSPGYTEAFF
>TRBV11-2|TRBJ1-6|NA|NA
TGTGCCAGCAGCTCTTTACAGGGTGCGGGTTCACCCCTCCACTTT
CASSSLQGAGSPLHF
>TRBV2|TRBJ2-7|NA|NA
TGTGCCAGCAGTGGTGGTCCTCTCGCGACCTACGAGCAGTACTTC
CASSGGPLATYEQYF
>TRBV6-5|TRBJ1-1|NA|NA
TGTGCCAGCGCTGGCAACATGAACACTGAAGCTTTCTTT
CASAGNMNTEAFF
>TRBV5-4|TRBJ2-5|NA|TRBD2
TGTGCCAGCAGCTTGGCCAAACTAGCGGGGGGACAAGAGACCCAGTACTTC
CASSLAKLAGGQETQYF
>TRBV29-1|TRBJ2-3|NA|TRBD2
TGCAGCGTTGAGGGAGGGGCTTTAGCAGATACGCAGTATTTT
CSVEGGALADTQYF
>TRBV3-1/TRBV3-2|TRBJ1-2|NA|TRBD1
TGTGCCAGCAGCCTCCTTGGCGGGACAGGTGATAACTATGGCTACACCTTC
CASSLLGGTGDNYGYTF
>TRBV4-1|TRBJ1-2|NA|TRBD1
TGCGCCAGCAGCCAAGTAAGGACAGGGGGAGGCTACACCTTC
CASSQVRTGGGYTF
>TRBV6-5|TRBJ1-4|NA|TRBD1
TGTGCCAGCAGGGGGACAGCTAATGAAAAACTGTTTTTT
CASRGTANEKLFF
>TRBV7-9|TRBJ1-1|NA|NA
TGTGCCAGCAGCTTCGGTCTCTCAGGCGAAGCTTTCTTT
CASSFGLSGEAFF
>TRBV6-5|TRBJ1-2|NA|NA
TGTGCCAGTCGGAGACTACAGGGAAACTATGGCTACACCTTC
CASRRLQGNYGYTF
>TRBV10-1|TRBJ2-5|NA|TRBD1
TGCGCCAGTCCCAATAGGGACAGGGGAGGGCCGGGATTTTCAGAGACCCAGTACTTC
CASPNRDRGGPGFSETQYF
>TRBV27|TRBJ2-3|NA|NA
TGTGCCAGCAGTTTATCGGGGGCCACTAGCACAGATACGCAGTATTTT
CASSLSGATSTDTQYF
>TRBV4-1|TRBJ1-6|NA|TRBD1
TGCGCCAGCAGCCCCCGGACAGGGGTGAGTTCACCCCTCCACTTT
CASSPRTGVSSPLHF
>TRBV15|TRBJ1-2|NA|NA
TGTGCCACCAGCAATAAGCCCTTTCCTCAATATGGCTACACCTTC
CATSNKPFPQYGYTF
>TRBV7-2|TRBJ2-3|NA|TRBD2
TGTGCCAGCAGCTTAGGAACTAGCGGGGGGGTCGATACGCAGTATTTT
CASSLGTSGGVDTQYF
>TRBV28|TRBJ1-2|NA|NA
TGTGCCAGCAGGGGGGGGCAGGGGAACTATGGCTACACCTTC
CASRGGQGNYGYTF
>TRBV3-1/TRBV3-2|TRBJ1-2|NA|NA
TGTGCCAGCAGAGGGGGGGGCTACGGCTACACCTTC
CASRGGGYGYTF
>TRBV5-4|TRBJ1-6|NA|NA
TGTGCCAGCAGCGAAGGAGGGAACAATTCACCCCTCCACTTT
CASSEGGNNSPLHF
>TRBV5-1|TRBJ2-3|NA|TRBD1
TGCGCCAGCAGCTTTACAGGGGCGGTGGATACGCAGTATTTT
CASSFTGAVDTQYF
>TRBV9|TRBJ2-1|NA|TRBD2
TGTGCCAGCAGCGTAGGGACTAGCGAGAGTGAGCAGTTCTTC
CASSVGTSESEQFF
>TRBV18|TRBJ1-1|once|TRBD1
TGTGCCAGCTCACCGTATGACAGGGGGCCGGACACTGAAGCTTTCTTT
CASSPYDRGPDTEAFF